Below are 3 T cell receptor beta chains sequenced from a single sample in a study of early T cells in non-severe SARS-CoV-2 infection. Via MiXCR, TCRdb re-called the 5' RACE reads, giving one row per CDR3 protein. The table shows about 40,000 distinct CDR3 sequences, with approximately 8% occurring only once. The sample here was whole blood, taken at baseline. These TCRs come from an adult who was a healthcare worker with PCR-confirmed SARS-CoV-2 infection or an uninfected control (not recorded which).

This chain connects TRBV28 to TRBJ1-3; D gene unclear. The CDR3 extends over 16 amino acids. The V end was cut by 2 bases, the J end by 1 base, with 12 bases between. CDR1 and CDR2 (germline): MDHEN, SYDVKM. In nucleotides, the CDR3 is TGTGCCAGCAGTTTAGACACCCTGGGGTCTGGAAACACCATATATTTT. Amino acid sequence: CASSLDTLGSGNTIYF.

This clonotype has at least ten counts. J is TRBJ2-7 and V is TRBV7-2, with TRBD2 identical over 8 bases. The CDR3 length is 19 residues. The ends lost 3 bases at V and 3 bases at J; junction bases unmatched: 19. Germline V gives CDR1 SGHTA, CDR2 FQGNSA. The CDR3 protein is CASSFYSPAGTSLSYEQYF. CDR3 DNA: TGTGCCAGCAGCTTTTATAGCCCCGCGGGGACTAGTCTAAGCTACGAGCAGTACTTC.

This clonotype has a count of ten or more. The chain carries TRBV11-2 and TRBJ2-5; 11 bases line up with TRBD2. The ends lost 5 bases at V and 2 bases at J; junction bases unmatched: 7. The length of the CDR3 is 16 residues. CDR1 is SGHAT, CDR2 FQNNGV, per germline. CDR3 bases: TGTGCCAGCAGCCCTGATGGACTAGCGGGTCAAGAGACCCAGTACTTC. This gives the protein CASSPDGLAGQETQYF.